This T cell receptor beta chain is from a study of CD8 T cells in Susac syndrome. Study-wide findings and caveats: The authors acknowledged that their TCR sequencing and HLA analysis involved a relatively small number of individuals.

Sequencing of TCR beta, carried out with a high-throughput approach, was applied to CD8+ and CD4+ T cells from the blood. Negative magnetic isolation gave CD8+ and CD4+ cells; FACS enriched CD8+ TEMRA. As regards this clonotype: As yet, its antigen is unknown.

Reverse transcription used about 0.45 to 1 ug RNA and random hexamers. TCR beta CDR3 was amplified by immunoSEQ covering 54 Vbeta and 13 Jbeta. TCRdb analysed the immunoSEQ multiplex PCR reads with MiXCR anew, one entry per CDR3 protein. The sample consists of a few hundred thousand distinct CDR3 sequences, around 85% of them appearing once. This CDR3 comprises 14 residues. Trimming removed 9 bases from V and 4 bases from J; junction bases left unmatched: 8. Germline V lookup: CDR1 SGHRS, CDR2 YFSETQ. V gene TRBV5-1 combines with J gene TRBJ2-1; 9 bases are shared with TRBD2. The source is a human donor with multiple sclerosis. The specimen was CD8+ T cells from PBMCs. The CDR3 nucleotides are TGCGCCACCGGTGCGGCGGGGGGGTACAATGAGCAGTTCTTC. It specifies CATGAAGGYNEQFF.